A selection of T cell receptor beta chains follows, all from one sample in a study of regulatory T cells in long-lasting Graves disease. In TCRdb, the multiplex PCR reads were re-called with MiXCR into one record per CDR3 protein. Altogether about 430,000 distinct CDR3 sequences are present, approximately 15% being singletons, with the ten largest covering approximately 8%. This sample was shared with a second study, whose subject was T cells in Graves' hyperthyroidism and ophthalmopathy.

The material sequenced was peripheral blood mononuclear cells (PBMCs), taken at new diagnosis, from a patient treated with antithyroid drugs. These receptors all come from a middle-aged woman with Graves disease. The CDR3 runs from the conserved cysteine through the conserved F or W. The order of the fields is D gene, clone size, J gene, V gene, CDR3 DNA, CDR3 protein. A D gene is named only where the DNA matches it firmly. Size is stated for part of the rows, as once, few or many counts, or as a class when the clone is expanded.

-	once	TRBJ1-4	TRBV10-3	TGTGCCATCAGTGAGAATGAGGGGCGAGTGTTTGAAAAACTGTTTTTT	CAISENEGRVFEKLFF
-	-	TRBJ2-5	TRBV11-2	TGTGCCAGCAGCCCAATGAGGGGAGACCAAGAGACCCAGTACTTC	CASSPMRGDQETQYF
-	-	TRBJ1-2	TRBV20-1	TGCAGTGCTCCTGCCCCGAGGACAGACGGCTACACCTTC	CSAPAPRTDGYTF
TRBD2	many	TRBJ2-5	TRBV7-2	TGTGCCAGCAGCTTAGCGGCGACTAGCGGATTACAAGAGACCCAGTACTTC	CASSLAATSGLQETQYF
-	many	TRBJ1-1	TRBV25-1	TGTGCCAGCAGCGTTGATGACAGCGCCAACACTGAAGCTTTCTTT	CASSVDDSANTEAFF
TRBD2	many	TRBJ2-1	TRBV14	TGTGCCAGCAGCCAAGCACTAGCGGGAGGGGTGGAGCAGTTCTTC	CASSQALAGGVEQFF
TRBD1	-	TRBJ1-5	TRBV4-3	TGCGCCAGCAGCCAGAACCGACAGGGGGCGATGAATCAGCCCCAGCATTTT	CASSQNRQGAMNQPQHF
-	many	TRBJ1-2	TRBV9	TGTGCCAGCAGCCCCAAGGGGGACGCTAACTATGGCTACACCTTC	CASSPKGDANYGYTF
-	few	TRBJ2-2	TRBV15	TGTGCCACCAGCAGAGATTTAGCTGGGACTCTGACCGGGGAGCTGTTTTTT	CATSRDLAGTLTGELFF
-	many	TRBJ1-1	TRBV20-1	TGCAGTGCTAGAGATCTTGGGGGCGGTTTCGACACTGAAGCTTTCTTT	CSARDLGGGFDTEAFF
-	many	TRBJ2-5	TRBV7-3	TGTGCCAGCAGCTTGGGGACCACCTTAGGGGAGACCCAGTACTTC	CASSLGTTLGETQYF
-	-	TRBJ1-2	TRBV28	TGTGCCAGCAGTGCCCGGACACGCGGCTACACCTTC	CASSARTRGYTF